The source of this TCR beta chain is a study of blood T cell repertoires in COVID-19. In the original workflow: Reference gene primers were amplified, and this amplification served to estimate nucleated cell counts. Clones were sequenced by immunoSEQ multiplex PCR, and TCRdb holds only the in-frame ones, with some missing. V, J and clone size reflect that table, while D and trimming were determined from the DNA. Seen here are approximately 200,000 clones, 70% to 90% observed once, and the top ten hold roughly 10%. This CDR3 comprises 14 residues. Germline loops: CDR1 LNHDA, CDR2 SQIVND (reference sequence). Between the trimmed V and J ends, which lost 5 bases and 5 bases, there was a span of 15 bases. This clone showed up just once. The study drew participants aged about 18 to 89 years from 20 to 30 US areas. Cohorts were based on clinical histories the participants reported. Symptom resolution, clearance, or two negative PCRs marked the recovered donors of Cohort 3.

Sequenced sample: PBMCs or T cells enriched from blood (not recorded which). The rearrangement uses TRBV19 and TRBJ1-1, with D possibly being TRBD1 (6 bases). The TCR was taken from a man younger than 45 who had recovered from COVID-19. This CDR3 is CASSPLERGTEAFF. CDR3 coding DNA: TGTGCCAGTAGTCCCTTGGAGAGGGGGACTGAAGCTTTCTTT.